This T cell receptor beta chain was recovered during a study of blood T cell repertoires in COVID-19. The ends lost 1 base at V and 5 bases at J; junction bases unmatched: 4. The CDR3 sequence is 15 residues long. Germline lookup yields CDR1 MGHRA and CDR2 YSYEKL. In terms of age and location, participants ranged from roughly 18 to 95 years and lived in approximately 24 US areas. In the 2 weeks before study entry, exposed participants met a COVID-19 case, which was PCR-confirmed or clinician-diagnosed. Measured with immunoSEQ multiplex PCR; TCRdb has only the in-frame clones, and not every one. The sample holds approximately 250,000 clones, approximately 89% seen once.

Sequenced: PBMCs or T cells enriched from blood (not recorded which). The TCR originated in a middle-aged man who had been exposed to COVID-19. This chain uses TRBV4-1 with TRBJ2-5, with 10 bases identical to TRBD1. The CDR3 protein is CASSQGDRGWETQYF. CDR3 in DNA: TGCGCCAGCAGCCAAGGGGACAGGGGTTGGGAGACCCAGTACTTC.